Listed below are T cell receptor beta chains from one sample, sequenced in a study of beta chain features in type 1 diabetes. The protocol was immunoSEQ multiplex PCR, while the TCRdb copy is restricted to in-frame clones and leaves out a portion. The data show approximately 110,000 clones, approximately 39% seen once. The sample was stem cell memory CD4+ T cells from blood. The receptors were sampled from a woman between 18 and 29 years old in good health. Each CDR3 is given with its conserved first and last residue. A D gene is named only where the DNA matches it firmly. Size tells how often a clone was seen (once, few, many) or the class of an expanded clone, and some rows leave it out.

D	size	V	J	CDR3	DNA
NA	NA	TRBV6-5	TRBJ2-5	CASSYTPGRLETQYF	TGTGCCAGCAGTTACACCCCAGGGAGGTTAGAGACCCAGTACTTC
TRBD2	NA	TRBV6-4	TRBJ2-1	CASSDILAGYNEQFF	TGTGCCAGCAGTGATATACTAGCGGGTTACAATGAGCAGTTCTTC
TRBD2	NA	TRBV5-1	TRBJ2-1	CASSWRGTSGREAYNEQFF	TGCGCCAGCAGCTGGAGGGGGACTAGCGGGAGGGAGGCGTACAATGAGCAGTTCTTC
NA	few	TRBV5-5	TRBJ1-2	CASSPRQEANYGYTF	TGTGCCAGCAGCCCTCGACAGGAAGCTAACTATGGCTACACCTTC
TRBD1	NA	TRBV19	TRBJ1-5	CASSIDRGNQPQHF	TGTGCCAGTAGCATTGACAGGGGGAATCAGCCCCAGCATTTT
TRBD2	NA	TRBV7-9	TRBJ2-1	CASSTRTSGYNEQFF	TGTGCCAGCAGCACCAGGACTAGCGGGTACAATGAGCAGTTCTTC
TRBD2	few	TRBV11-2	TRBJ2-1	CASSLDHSGAYNEQFF	TGTGCCAGCAGCTTAGATCATAGCGGGGCCTACAATGAGCAGTTCTTC
NA	NA	TRBV27	TRBJ2-3	CASSSNTDTQYF	TGTGCCAGCAGTTCTAACACAGATACGCAGTATTTT
TRBD1	NA	TRBV6-1	TRBJ2-1	CASSGWVGQGENEQFF	TGTGCCAGCAGTGGGTGGGTTGGACAGGGGGAGAATGAGCAGTTCTTC
TRBD1	NA	TRBV6-5	TRBJ1-3	CASSLTGGFGNTIYF	TGTGCCAGCAGTTTGACAGGGGGCTTCGGAAACACCATATATTTT
TRBD1	NA	TRBV19	TRBJ2-5	CASSIGAGGRTQYF	TGTGCCAGTAGTATAGGAGCAGGGGGCCGGACCCAGTACTTC
TRBD1	NA	TRBV27	TRBJ1-2	CASSTTGGAVYGYTF	TGTGCCAGCAGTACCACAGGGGGCGCAGTCTATGGCTACACCTTC
NA	NA	TRBV13	TRBJ1-1	CASSLRGWVVGSQVTEAFF	TGTGCCAGCAGCCTCCGGGGGTGGGTTGTCGGGTCGCAGGTTACTGAAGCTTTCTTT
NA	NA	TRBV11-2	TRBJ2-3	CASSPNTGKTDTQYF	TGTGCCAGCAGCCCGAACACAGGGAAAACAGATACGCAGTATTTT
TRBD1	NA	TRBV5-1	TRBJ2-1	CASSLGQGKLSEQFF	TGCGCCAGCAGCTTGGGACAGGGAAAGTTGTCTGAGCAGTTCTTC
NA	few	TRBV28	TRBJ1-2	CASSLAGLFNYGYTF	TGTGCCAGCAGTTTAGCAGGCCTGTTTAACTATGGCTACACCTTC
NA	few	TRBV6-4	TRBJ2-2	CASRARNTGELFF	TGTGCCAGCAGGGCTAGGAACACCGGGGAGCTGTTTTTT
TRBD1	NA	TRBV28	TRBJ1-5	CASSFSDRGDYQPQHF	TGTGCCAGCAGTTTTTCGGACAGGGGAGATTATCAGCCCCAGCATTTT
TRBD2	NA	TRBV28	TRBJ2-5	CALAPSGSWETQYF	TGTGCCTTAGCCCCTAGCGGGAGTTGGGAGACCCAGTACTTC
NA	NA	TRBV28	TRBJ2-5	CASSFTGRDETQYF	TGTGCCAGCAGTTTTACGGGTCGGGATGAGACCCAGTACTTC
TRBD2	NA	TRBV27	TRBJ2-3	CASSSRLAGTDTQYF	TGTGCCAGCAGTTCAAGACTAGCGGGCACAGATACGCAGTATTTT
NA	NA	TRBV30	TRBJ2-5	CALDRDGRWLVKTQYF	TGTGCCCTGGATAGGGACGGGAGATGGCTGGTAAAGACCCAGTACTTC
NA	NA	TRBV5-1	TRBJ2-4	CASSLWEAKNIQYF	TGCGCCAGCAGCTTGTGGGAGGCCAAAAACATTCAGTACTTC
NA	NA	TRBV7-8	TRBJ1-1	CASSFGGIGTEAFF	TGTGCCAGCAGCTTTGGAGGGATCGGCACTGAAGCTTTCTTT
NA	NA	TRBV9	TRBJ1-2	CASSVGGATANYGYTF	TGTGCCAGCAGCGTAGGTGGGGCGACAGCTAACTATGGCTACACCTTC
NA	few	TRBV27	TRBJ1-2	CASSPGYGYTF	TGTGCCAGCAGCCCGGGCTATGGCTACACCTTC
NA	NA	TRBV29-1	TRBJ2-1	CSVEDYPSYNEQFF	TGCAGCGTTGAAGACTACCCCTCCTACAATGAGCAGTTCTTC
NA	few	TRBV28	TRBJ2-7	CASSSRRHEQYF	TGTGCCAGCAGTTCCAGGCGTCACGAGCAGTACTTC
TRBD2	few	TRBV4-1	TRBJ2-1	CASSRGTSGLVYNEQFF	TGCGCCAGCAGCCGTGGGACTAGCGGGCTGGTCTACAATGAGCAGTTCTTC
NA	few	TRBV7-9	TRBJ2-3	CASSLGSHREGTDTQYF	TGTGCCAGCAGCTTAGGATCCCACAGGGAAGGCACAGATACGCAGTATTTT
NA	NA	TRBV7-9	TRBJ1-1	CASSNHTGQTAFF	TGTGCCAGCAGCAACCATACGGGACAAACAGCTTTCTTT
NA	few	TRBV27	TRBJ2-7	CASSLKRGPISYEQYF	TGTGCCAGCAGTTTGAAAAGGGGTCCAATATCCTACGAGCAGTACTTC
TRBD2	NA	TRBV6-5	TRBJ2-7	CASSTNLAAAYEQYF	TGTGCCAGCAGTACCAACCTAGCGGCCGCCTACGAGCAGTACTTC
NA	few	TRBV7-9	TRBJ2-2	CASSLHQDTTGELFF	TGTGCCAGCAGCTTACATCAGGACACCACCGGGGAGCTGTTTTTT
TRBD2	NA	TRBV7-7	TRBJ2-5	CASSPGTSGKETQYF	TGTGCCAGCAGCCCAGGGACTAGCGGGAAAGAGACCCAGTACTTC
NA	NA	TRBV5-1	TRBJ2-3	CASSLGSRGRPSTDTQYF	TGCGCCAGCAGCTTGGGTAGCCGGGGTCGCCCTAGCACAGATACGCAGTATTTT
NA	once	TRBV30	TRBJ1-5	CAWSRRWNQPQHF	TGTGCCTGGAGTCGCCGGTGGAATCAGCCCCAGCATTTT
NA	NA	TRBV5-4	TRBJ2-1	CASSSGSGEQFF	TGTGCCAGCAGCTCCGGCTCGGGTGAGCAGTTCTTC
NA	NA	TRBV27	TRBJ2-3	CASSRRTSFRVTDTQYF	TGTGCCAGCAGTCGGAGAACTAGCTTTAGAGTCACAGATACGCAGTATTTT
TRBD1	NA	TRBV30	TRBJ2-7	CAWSPGQGVEQYF	TGTGCCTGGAGTCCGGGACAGGGGGTCGAGCAGTACTTC
TRBD1	NA	TRBV14	TRBJ2-1	CASSQVGQAYNEQFF	TGTGCCAGCAGCCAAGTGGGACAGGCCTACAATGAGCAGTTCTTC
TRBD2	few	TRBV10-3	TRBJ2-7	CAISGTSGSYEQYF	TGTGCCATTTCAGGGACTAGCGGGAGCTACGAGCAGTACTTC
TRBD1	NA	TRBV7-8	TRBJ2-7	CASSLRDRGLYEQYF	TGTGCCAGCAGCCTCCGGGACAGGGGTCTCTACGAGCAGTACTTC
NA	few	TRBV20-1	TRBJ2-7	CSARQGYEQYF	TGCAGTGCTAGACAGGGCTACGAGCAGTACTTC
NA	NA	TRBV5-1	TRBJ2-3	CASMSPEGVGTQYF	TGCGCCAGCATGAGCCCGGAAGGGGTGGGTACGCAGTATTTT
TRBD1	once	TRBV28	TRBJ2-3	CASSHHRGSGTDTQYF	TGTGCCAGCAGCCACCACAGGGGATCGGGCACAGATACGCAGTATTTT
NA	NA	TRBV5-6	TRBJ2-1	CASSLSGSPYNEQFF	TGTGCCAGCAGCCTCAGCGGCTCCCCCTACAATGAGCAGTTCTTC
NA	NA	TRBV10-3	TRBJ1-2	CAISTRGFVGYTF	TGTGCCATCAGTACTCGGGGGTTTGTTGGCTACACCTTC
NA	few	TRBV5-1	TRBJ2-3	CASSLGVSGTTDTQYF	TGCGCCAGCAGCTTGGGAGTTAGCGGTACCACAGATACGCAGTATTTT
TRBD2	NA	TRBV15	TRBJ2-1	CATSRGSFRLAGGSYNEQFF	TGTGCCACCAGCAGAGGTAGCTTTAGGCTAGCGGGCGGCTCCTACAATGAGCAGTTCTTC
TRBD2	NA	TRBV28	TRBJ2-3	CASSSTSGPADTQYF	TGTGCCAGCAGTTCGACTAGCGGGCCGGCAGATACGCAGTATTTT
TRBD2	NA	TRBV18	TRBJ2-7	CASSSLAGSLDEQYF	TGTGCCAGCTCGTCACTAGCGGGATCTTTGGACGAGCAGTACTTC